The clone carrying this T cell receptor (beta chain) was seen a few times. This sample was included in a study of blood T cells in healthy people across ages. Combining a sample-barcoded 5' primer with a J-beta primer mix, a second PCR ran for roughly 7 to 12 cycles. Each CDR3 protein is one row after TCRdb ran MiXCR on the 5' RACE reads. The table has more than 1.4 million distinct CDR3 sequences, approximately 42% seen once; the top ten hold 7.9%. The germline CDR1 and CDR2 sequences are MGHDK and SYGVNS. The trim removed 4 bases at V and 3 bases at J, leaving 8 bases unmatched. The CDR3 runs to 15 residues.

This sequence was found in a woman younger than 30 in good health. Sequencing was carried out using blood. The chain couples TRBV25-1 to TRBJ2-7, with 8 bases that match TRBD1. DNA for the CDR3: TGTGCCAGCAGTGTTACGACAGGGGTCAGCTACGAGCAGTACTTC. Translating it yields CASSVTTGVSYEQYF.